Shown below are 16 T cell receptor beta chains from a single sample sequenced in a study of blood T cell repertoires in COVID-19. Here immunoSEQ multiplex PCR was the method, and the copy in TCRdb shows in-frame clones only, minus some. The table records roughly 180,000 clones, approximately 80% of them present only once. The sequencing input was PBMCs or T cells enriched from blood (not recorded which). The receptor source for this set is a woman aged 60-75 years who had recovered from COVID-19.

The rearrangement links TRBV10-3 to TRBJ2-7, with 9 bases that match TRBD1. Trimming at V came to 6 bases and at J to 4 bases, leaving 4 bases not matched to a gene. The CDR3 runs to 13 residues. Germline lookup yields CDR1 ENHRY and CDR2 SYGVKD. For the CDR3, the DNA is TGTGCCATCAGGGAGACAGGGGGATACGAGCAGTACTTC. Its protein product is CAIRETGGYEQYF.

The genes are TRBV5-1 and TRBJ2-7, with 9 nucleotides matching TRBD1. CDR1 is SGHRS, CDR2 YFSETQ, per germline. V lost 0 bases to trimming and J lost 4 bases; unmatched junction nucleotides: 11. The CDR3 spans 17 residues. CDR3 amino acids: CASSLGSGTGQAYEQYF. The CDR3, as DNA: TGCGCCAGCAGCTTGGGGTCCGGGACAGGGCAAGCATACGAGCAGTACTTC.

V gene TRBV19 combines with J gene TRBJ2-2, with a weak D call TRBD2 (7 bases). CDR1 and CDR2 from the germline V gene are LNHDA and SQIVND (reference sequence). V was cut by 7 bases and J by 0 bases, with 18 bases left in between. CDR3 length equals 17 residues. CDR3 amino acids: CASTPGGMFANTGELFF. The CDR3 nucleotides are TGTGCCAGTACCCCGGGGGGCATGTTCGCGAACACCGGGGAGCTGTTTTTT.

J is TRBJ2-7 and V is TRBV5-1; 11 bases agree with TRBD2. The CDR3 runs 15 residues. The germline CDR1 and CDR2 sequences are SGHRS and YFSETQ. Trimming removed 4 bases from V and 2 bases from J; junction bases left unmatched: 5. CDR3 nucleotides: TGCGCCAGCAGCCCAGGGACTAGCGGACCCTACGAGCAGTACTTC. Amino acid sequence: CASSPGTSGPYEQYF. Combining the CDR3 with reference TRBV5-1 and TRBJ2-7 gives the whole variable domain KAGVTQTPRYLIKTRGQQVTLSCSPISGHRSVSWYQQTPGQGLQFLFEYFSETQRNKGNFPGRFSGRQFSNSRSEMNVSTLELGDSALYLCASSPGTSGPYEQYFGPGTRLTVT.

The V and J genes are TRBV6-4 and TRBJ2-7; 9 bases fit TRBD1. In germline, CDR1 is MRHNA, CDR2 SNTAGT. The CDR3 length is 12 residues. V trimming: 8 bases; J trimming: 1 base; junction bases outside the gene matches: 0. In DNA, the CDR3 is TGTGCCAGCGGACAGGGGTCCTACGAGCAGTACTTC. Amino acid sequence: CASGQGSYEQYF.

The genes are TRBV18 and TRBJ1-4; no reliable D call. V lost 3 bases and J lost 0, with 11 bases in between. Germline loops: CDR1 KGHSH, CDR2 LQKENI. The CDR3 has 16 residues. In nucleotides, the CDR3 is TGTGCCAGCTCACCTCTACGCGGATCAACTAATGAAAAACTGTTTTTT. Its protein product is CASSPLRGSTNEKLFF.

This CDR3 reads CASSLPNQPQHF. The CDR3 DNA reads TGTGCCAGCAGTCTACCGAATCAGCCCCAGCATTTT. The chain employs TRBV28 and TRBJ1-5; D is unclear. V was pared by 5 bases and J by 4 bases, with 6 bases between. The CDR3 sequence is 12 residues long. In germline, CDR1 is MDHEN, CDR2 SYDVKM.

This chain uses TRBV28 with TRBJ2-1, with TRBD2 identical over 10 bases. The V gene end was trimmed by 4 bases and the J gene end by 8 bases; junction bases not matched to a gene: 26. Germline-derived CDR1 and CDR2 are MDHEN and SYDVKM. This CDR3 contains 21 residues. CDR3 sequence reads: CASSSNHPPPTRLAGIYEQFF. DNA for the CDR3: TGTGCCAGCAGTTCAAATCACCCTCCCCCGACTAGACTAGCGGGTATCTATGAGCAGTTCTTC.

This clone has a handful of counts. CDR3 in amino acids: CASSSSAPQGASNQPQHF. The CDR3 DNA sequence: TGTGCCAGCAGCTCGTCGGCCCCCCAGGGGGCGAGCAATCAGCCCCAGCATTTT. The rearrangement joins TRBV5-5 to TRBJ1-5; 8 nucleotides match TRBD1. CDR1 is SGHKS, CDR2 YYEKEE, per germline (reference sequence). V shed 3 bases, J shed 1 base, and the junction held 12 bases outside the gene matches. The CDR3 length is 18 residues.

Comment on this clone: This sample also contains other DNA sequences that code for the same CDR3. The chain recombines TRBV5-1 with TRBJ1-2; D ambiguous. Per germline, CDR1 SGHRS and CDR2 YFSETQ. This CDR3 has 14 amino acids. With 0 bases removed from V and 0 bases from J, the gap between germline ends came to 6 bases. The CDR3 nucleotides are TGCGCCAGCAGCTTGGCCGACTCTAACTATGGCTACACCTTC. Its translation: CASSLADSNYGYTF.

The rearrangement uses TRBV24-1 and TRBJ2-1, with 9 bases that match TRBD1. Looked up from germline, CDR1 is KGHDR and CDR2 is SFDVKD. This CDR3 has 18 residues. The trim removed 0 bases at V and 8 bases at J, leaving 13 bases unmatched. The DNA of the CDR3 is TGTGCCACCAGTGATTTGACGGACAGGGGAACCCCTCCCGATGAGCAGTTCTTC. Protein sequence: CATSDLTDRGTPPDEQFF.

The chain combines TRBV2 with TRBJ2-5; the match to TRBD2 covers 14 bases. Germline V CDR1 and CDR2: SNHLY, FYNNEI. This CDR3 has 15 amino acids. V shed 6 bases and J 5 bases; nucleotides not matched to a gene: 5. In DNA form, the CDR3 reads TGTGCCAGCAGCGGGACTAGCGGGAGAGGTGAGACCCAGTACTTC. The encoded protein is CASSGTSGRGETQYF.

This clone was seen a single time. This chain joins TRBV29-1 and TRBJ1-1; D is undetermined. CDR3 length equals 12 residues. CDR1 is SQVTM, CDR2 ANQGSEA, per germline. Trimming stripped 3 bases from V and 4 bases from J, with 9 bases between. DNA of the CDR3: TGCAGCGTTGAGGAGTCGAGCACTGAAGCTTTCTTT. Protein sequence: CSVEESSTEAFF.

This clone has a single count. The V and J genes are TRBV3-1 (or the pseudogene TRBV3-2) and TRBJ1-5; tentative D call: TRBD1 (5 bases). CDR1 is LGHDT and CDR2 is YNNKEL in the germline V gene (reference sequence). This CDR3 spans 15 amino acids. V lost 2 bases and J 2 bases, leaving 10 bases between the germline ends. The CDR3: CASSQSGGGNQPQHF. The CDR3 DNA sequence: TGTGCCAGCAGCCAAAGTGGGGGGGGCAATCAGCCCCAGCATTTT.

This chain links TRBV7-2 with TRBJ2-7; TRBD2 agrees at 8 bases. The trim removed 5 bases at V and 6 bases at J, leaving 12 bases unmatched. The CDR3 runs to 15 residues. Germline CDR1 reads SGHTA; CDR2 reads FQGNSA. The CDR3 region has the DNA TGTGCCAGCAGCCGCCTCGGGACTAGTCCCGCCGAGCAGTACTTC. Translating it yields CASSRLGTSPAEQYF.

Here the CDR3 DNA reads TGTGCCAGCAGGGACACAAGCACAGATACGCAGTATTTT. This gives the protein CASRDTSTDTQYF. This sequence joins TRBV3-1 (or the pseudogene TRBV3-2) and TRBJ2-3; TRBD1 might be the D (5 bases). V was shortened by 6 bases and J by 0 bases, with 7 bases between the two germline ends. This CDR3 has 13 residues. Per the germline V gene, CDR1 is LGHDT and CDR2 is YNNKEL (reference sequence).